The sequence of this T cell receptor beta chain was determined in a study of T cell repertoires in cytomegalovirus infection. Across the whole study: Indications of both CMV infection and matching HLA type were provided by public TCR beta signatures.

This CDR3 is built from 14 residues. Germline V gene lookup returns CDR1 MNHEY and CDR2 SVGAGI. V was cut by 2 bases and J by 1 base, with 8 bases left in between. Remarks on this clonotype: No antigen is known for it.

TCRdb independently ran MiXCR on the reads; one entry per CDR3 protein. This sample has over 45,000 distinct CDR3 sequences, with over 15% found just once. The study's findings and limits: Across the ex vivo response, the dominant clonotypes were HLA-C-restricted CMV-specific TCR beta clonotypes. Public TCR beta family frequency separated CMV-and-HLA carriers, including in an independent cohort.

The rearrangement links TRBV6-5 to TRBJ1-1; D remains unclear. The source material was CD8+ T cells from cultured PBMCs, sampled from culture after CMV antigen stimulation. The sequence came from a human donor in good health (CMV status not recorded). Some clones in this sample may be carry-over from other donors' samples. CDR3: CASSYGVSNTEAFF. The CDR3 nucleotides are TGTGCCAGCAGTTACGGGGTTTCGAACACTGAAGCTTTCTTT.